The rows below give T cell receptor beta chains drawn from one sample of a study of blood T cell repertoires in COVID-19. The protocol was immunoSEQ multiplex PCR, while the TCRdb copy is restricted to in-frame clones and leaves out a portion. The table includes about 140,000 clones, around 82% detected once. Material for sequencing was peripheral blood. Receptors were obtained from a woman in her sixties with acute or convalescent COVID-19. CDR3s include the opening cysteine and the closing phenylalanine or tryptophan. D genes are given only for firm matches. Size is stated for part of the rows, as once, few or many counts, or as a class when the clone is expanded.

d_call: TRBD1
clone_size: NA
v_call: TRBV7-9
j_call: TRBJ1-3
cdr3_aa: CASSLSPGQKDTIYF
cdr3_nt: TGTGCCAGCAGCTTATCTCCGGGACAGAAGGACACCATATATTTT

d_call: TRBD1
clone_size: NA
v_call: TRBV6-5
j_call: TRBJ2-7
cdr3_aa: CASVPGQGFYEQYF
cdr3_nt: TGTGCCAGCGTCCCCGGACAGGGGTTCTACGAGCAGTACTTC

d_call: NA
clone_size: NA
v_call: TRBV28
j_call: TRBJ2-1
cdr3_aa: CASSLGSAQGQNEQFF
cdr3_nt: TGTGCCAGCAGTTTGGGTTCTGCACAGGGTCAGAATGAGCAGTTCTTC

d_call: TRBD1
clone_size: NA
v_call: TRBV15
j_call: TRBJ1-1
cdr3_aa: CATSSWDRGVYEAFF
cdr3_nt: TGTGCCACCAGCAGCTGGGACAGGGGGGTATACGAAGCTTTCTTT

d_call: TRBD2
clone_size: few
v_call: TRBV2
j_call: TRBJ2-1
cdr3_aa: CASTSGSLVVDEQFF
cdr3_nt: TGTGCCAGCACTAGCGGGAGTCTCGTAGTGGATGAGCAGTTCTTC

d_call: NA
clone_size: NA
v_call: TRBV19
j_call: TRBJ1-2
cdr3_aa: CASSIGWGVGGYTF
cdr3_nt: TGTGCCAGTAGTATTGGGTGGGGCGTCGGTGGCTACACCTTC

d_call: NA
clone_size: few
v_call: TRBV10-3
j_call: TRBJ1-6
cdr3_aa: CAISEMQGSPLHF
cdr3_nt: TGTGCCATCAGTGAAATGCAGGGTTCACCCCTCCACTTT

d_call: NA
clone_size: NA
v_call: TRBV5-6
j_call: TRBJ1-5
cdr3_aa: CASSWNGGDQPQHF
cdr3_nt: TGTGCCAGCAGCTGGAACGGGGGAGATCAGCCCCAGCATTTT

d_call: TRBD2
clone_size: NA
v_call: TRBV3-1/TRBV3-2
j_call: TRBJ2-5
cdr3_aa: CASSHQEFGTSFGETQYF
cdr3_nt: TGTGCCAGCAGTCACCAAGAGTTTGGGACTAGCTTCGGGGAGACCCAGTACTTC

d_call: NA
clone_size: NA
v_call: TRBV27
j_call: TRBJ2-7
cdr3_aa: CASSFLRSYEQYF
cdr3_nt: TGTGCCAGCAGTTTCCTACGATCCTACGAGCAGTACTTC

d_call: TRBD1
clone_size: few
v_call: TRBV28
j_call: TRBJ1-1
cdr3_aa: CASSSPRQGARGAFF
cdr3_nt: TGTGCCAGCAGTTCGCCGAGACAGGGGGCGCGGGGAGCTTTCTTT

d_call: NA
clone_size: NA
v_call: TRBV7-6
j_call: TRBJ1-1
cdr3_aa: CASSVQENTEAFF
cdr3_nt: TGTGCCAGCAGCGTCCAGGAGAACACTGAAGCTTTCTTT

d_call: NA
clone_size: NA
v_call: TRBV27
j_call: TRBJ1-6
cdr3_aa: CASSLIFGESSYNSPLHF
cdr3_nt: TGTGCCAGCAGTTTAATCTTTGGGGAGAGCTCCTATAATTCACCCCTCCACTTT

d_call: TRBD1
clone_size: NA
v_call: TRBV28
j_call: TRBJ2-1
cdr3_aa: CASRLRDRSYNEQFF
cdr3_nt: TGTGCCAGCAGGCTCCGGGACAGATCATACAATGAGCAGTTCTTC

d_call: TRBD2
clone_size: NA
v_call: TRBV5-1
j_call: TRBJ2-7
cdr3_aa: CASSIGHRDYFNEQYF
cdr3_nt: TGCGCCAGCAGCATAGGGCACCGGGACTATTTTAACGAGCAGTACTTC

d_call: TRBD1
clone_size: NA
v_call: TRBV5-4
j_call: TRBJ1-3
cdr3_aa: CASTRQGATSGNTIYF
cdr3_nt: TGTGCCAGCACGAGGCAGGGGGCGACCTCTGGAAACACCATATATTTT

d_call: NA
clone_size: NA
v_call: TRBV5-1
j_call: TRBJ2-1
cdr3_aa: CASRHLRDYNEQFF
cdr3_nt: TGCGCCAGCCGCCATTTGCGGGACTACAATGAGCAGTTCTTC

d_call: NA
clone_size: NA
v_call: TRBV3-1/TRBV3-2
j_call: TRBJ2-1
cdr3_aa: CASSQGNPLGRYNEQFF
cdr3_nt: TGTGCCAGCAGCCAAGGCAACCCACTCGGTCGATACAATGAGCAGTTCTTC

d_call: NA
clone_size: NA
v_call: TRBV18
j_call: TRBJ1-2
cdr3_aa: CASSPGTPYGYTF
cdr3_nt: TGTGCCAGCTCCCCCGGGACACCCTATGGCTACACCTTC

d_call: NA
clone_size: many
v_call: TRBV4-1
j_call: TRBJ1-6
cdr3_aa: CASSQVVLLGQGRSPLHF
cdr3_nt: TGCGCCAGCAGCCAAGTTGTTCTATTGGGGCAGGGCCGATCACCCCTCCACTTT

d_call: TRBD2
clone_size: NA
v_call: TRBV9
j_call: TRBJ2-3
cdr3_aa: CASSGGLAADTQYF
cdr3_nt: TGTGCCAGCAGCGGGGGACTAGCGGCAGATACGCAGTATTTT

d_call: TRBD2
clone_size: NA
v_call: TRBV19
j_call: TRBJ2-1
cdr3_aa: CASSSSGSFDEQFF
cdr3_nt: TGTGCCAGTAGTTCTAGCGGGAGTTTCGATGAGCAGTTCTTC

d_call: TRBD1
clone_size: NA
v_call: TRBV12-3/TRBV12-4
j_call: TRBJ2-1
cdr3_aa: CASSETGGQFF
cdr3_nt: TGTGCCAGCAGTGAGACAGGGGGCCAGTTCTTC

d_call: TRBD2
clone_size: NA
v_call: TRBV5-1
j_call: TRBJ2-5
cdr3_aa: CASKGTSGRETQYF
cdr3_nt: TGCGCCAGCAAAGGGACTAGCGGCCGGGAGACCCAGTACTTC

d_call: NA
clone_size: NA
v_call: TRBV3-1/TRBV3-2
j_call: TRBJ1-1
cdr3_aa: CASTRRGAPEAFF
cdr3_nt: TGTGCCAGCACCCGACGCGGAGCACCCGAAGCTTTCTTT

d_call: TRBD1
clone_size: NA
v_call: TRBV12-5
j_call: TRBJ1-4
cdr3_aa: CASGLAGQGERATNEKLFF
cdr3_nt: TGTGCTAGTGGTTTGGCGGGACAGGGAGAGAGGGCAACTAATGAAAAACTGTTTTTT

d_call: TRBD1
clone_size: NA
v_call: TRBV10-3
j_call: TRBJ2-5
cdr3_aa: CAIRLTGDEETQYF
cdr3_nt: TGTGCCATCAGGCTGACAGGGGATGAGGAGACCCAGTACTTC

d_call: NA
clone_size: once
v_call: TRBV30
j_call: TRBJ1-2
cdr3_aa: CAWSTRVGGYTF
cdr3_nt: TGTGCCTGGAGTACCAGGGTGGGTGGCTACACCTTC

d_call: NA
clone_size: NA
v_call: TRBV30
j_call: TRBJ2-5
cdr3_aa: CAWSVLPAETQYF
cdr3_nt: TGTGCCTGGAGTGTACTGCCCGCAGAGACCCAGTACTTC

d_call: NA
clone_size: NA
v_call: TRBV25-1
j_call: TRBJ1-1
cdr3_aa: CASSFTNSKAFF
cdr3_nt: TGTGCCAGCAGTTTTACAAATTCGAAAGCTTTCTTT

d_call: TRBD1
clone_size: NA
v_call: TRBV11-2
j_call: TRBJ2-5
cdr3_aa: CASSRMTGGLQETQYF
cdr3_nt: TGTGCCAGCAGCCGTATGACAGGGGGCCTCCAAGAGACCCAGTACTTC

d_call: NA
clone_size: NA
v_call: TRBV28
j_call: TRBJ2-7
cdr3_aa: CASRNPGDSYEQYF
cdr3_nt: TGTGCCAGCAGGAATCCGGGAGACTCCTACGAGCAGTACTTC

d_call: NA
clone_size: NA
v_call: TRBV30
j_call: TRBJ2-7
cdr3_aa: CAWSVLEVFGQYF
cdr3_nt: TGTGCCTGGAGTGTACTGGAGGTCTTTGGGCAGTACTTC

d_call: TRBD2
clone_size: NA
v_call: TRBV19
j_call: TRBJ2-7
cdr3_aa: CASSMGSGGGEQYF
cdr3_nt: TGTGCCAGTAGTATGGGTAGCGGGGGGGGCGAGCAGTACTTC